Shown below are 17 T cell receptor beta chains from a single sample sequenced in a study of T cells after yellow fever vaccination. TCRdb re-derived calls from the 5' RACE reads in MiXCR, one entry per CDR3 protein. The sample has about 170,000 distinct CDR3 sequences, about 6% seen once. Sample: CD4+ T cells sorted from PBMCs, taken on the day of the first yellow fever vaccination. The source of these receptors is a man between 18 and 29 years old who received the YFV17D yellow fever vaccine.

The rearrangement joins TRBV20-1 to TRBJ2-1, with D perhaps TRBD2 (5 bases). This CDR3 is built from 18 residues. Germline CDR1 reads DFQATT; CDR2 reads SNEGSKA (reference sequence). Trimming shortened V by 5 bases and J by 0 bases, and 23 bases separated the two germline ends. CDR3: CSARQKTRGGPSYNEQFF. CDR3 sequence (DNA): TGCAGTGCTCGACAAAAGACACGGGGTGGGCCCTCCTACAATGAGCAGTTCTTC.

There are many counts of this clonotype. The chain employs TRBV6-2 or TRBV6-3 and TRBJ1-5; 9 positions match TRBD1. The CDR3 length is 13 residues. The germline V gene encodes CDR1 MNHEY and CDR2 SVGEGT. J gave up 4 bases and V 5 bases, and 0 bases lay outside the gene matches. The CDR3 DNA sequence: TGTGCCAGCAGTGGGACAGGGAATCAGCCCCAGCATTTT. Protein: CASSGTGNQPQHF.

This clonotype was observed at least ten times. CDR3 sequence: CASSGPGLETQYF. The CDR3 DNA sequence: TGTGCCAGCTCGGGGCCTGGCTTAGAGACCCAGTACTTC. The J gene is TRBJ2-5, the V gene TRBV11-2, with D tentatively TRBD1 or TRBD2 (5 bases each). The germline V gene encodes CDR1 SGHAT and CDR2 FQNNGV. Trimming pared 8 bases from V and 4 bases from J, leaving 14 bases between. The CDR3 is 13 amino acids.

This clonotype was recorded at least ten times. The rearrangement joins TRBV29-1 to TRBJ2-1, with 8 positions matching TRBD2. The CDR3 extends over 14 amino acids. CDR1 and CDR2 from the germline V gene are SQVTM and ANQGSEA. V lost 7 bases and J lost 4; bases outside the gene matches: 9. Written as DNA, the CDR3 is TGCAGCGCCAATAGCGGGGAACGATACAATGAGCAGTTCTTC. Its translation is CSANSGERYNEQFF.

The chain uses TRBV14 and TRBJ1-4; D remains ambiguous. The CDR3 has 15 residues. From germline, CDR1 is SGHDN and CDR2 FVKESK. V shed 0 bases and J shed 8 bases, with 13 bases lying between them. CDR3 coding DNA: TGTGCCAGCAGCCAAGATAGTACAGTGAGAGAAAAACTGTTTTTT. Amino acids: CASSQDSTVREKLFF.

This clonotype was counted ten times or more. V gene TRBV7-6 combines with J gene TRBJ2-1; tentative D call: TRBD1 (6 bases). Germline V CDR1 and CDR2: SGHVS, FNYEAQ. The V end lost 5 bases, the J end lost 6 bases, and 20 bases lay between the germline ends. This CDR3 has 16 residues. CDR3 loop: CASSLGGLRQGNEQFF. The CDR3 nucleotides are TGTGCCAGCAGCCTAGGGGGTTTGCGGCAGGGCAATGAGCAGTTCTTC.

This clonotype was counted ten times or more. The DNA is left out, because the CDR3 cannot be placed on it with certainty; the CDR3 is given as TCRdb lists it. J is TRBJ1-1 and V is TRBV29-1; the table calls TRBD1, which could not be checked here. The CDR3 has 11 residues if both end residues are counted. Germline CDR1 is SQVTM and CDR2 is ANQGSEA. The CDR3: CSVGRGTGINF.

The V and J genes are TRBV6-1 and TRBJ1-4, with D unresolved. The CDR3 is made up of 13 amino acids. Germline-derived CDR1 and CDR2 are MNHNS and SASEGT. V shed 6 bases and J shed 4 bases, with 9 bases lying between them. The CDR3 region has the DNA TGTGCCAGCAGGGACGTCTTTAATGAAAAACTGTTTTTT. Protein product: CASRDVFNEKLFF.

At least ten counts were recorded for this clonotype. The chain links TRBV7-2 to TRBJ2-3; the match to TRBD2 covers 12 bases. With 5 bases clipped from V and 2 bases from J, the junction kept 5 bases outside the gene matches. Per the germline V gene, CDR1 is SGHTA and CDR2 is FQGNSA. This CDR3 is built from 16 residues. The CDR3 nucleotides are TGTGCCAGCAGCAATCGACTAGCGGGGGCCACAGATACGCAGTATTTT. Translating gives CASSNRLAGATDTQYF.

This clonotype was seen repeatedly, ten times or more. CDR3 in DNA: TGCGCCAGCAGCTCCCCCGGTAGCCGGGTTAGCACAGATACGCAGTATTTT. It is translated as CASSSPGSRVSTDTQYF. V is TRBV5-1 and J is TRBJ2-3; unclear D gene. Germline V lookup: CDR1 SGHRS, CDR2 YFSETQ. The V end was cut by 3 bases, the J end by 0 bases, with 17 bases between. The CDR3 extends over 17 amino acids.

This clonotype was seen at least ten times. V and J are TRBV3-1 and TRBJ2-3, with D hard to call. The CDR3 has 13 residues. Germline V gene lookup returns CDR1 LGHDT and CDR2 YNNKEL (reference sequence). V was clipped by 2 bases and J by 7 bases, with 10 bases between them. CDR3 in DNA: TGTGCCAGCAGCCAAAGGTCTGGGAATACGCAGTATTTT. This encodes CASSQRSGNTQYF.

This clonotype appeared many times. The V gene is TRBV11-2, the J gene TRBJ2-7; tentatively, D is TRBD2 (5 bases). Trimming took off 4 bases at V and 5 bases at J, with 15 bases between the two ends. The V gene's germline CDR1 is SGHAT and CDR2 FQNNGV. The CDR3 is 14 amino acids. CDR3 nucleotides: TGTGCCAGCAGCTCCCCACGGGGTCGGCACGAGCAGTACTTC. This codes for CASSSPRGRHEQYF.

This clonotype was recorded many times. The rearrangement links TRBV12-3 or TRBV12-4 to TRBJ1-1; D not certain. The CDR3 covers 13 residues. V was shortened by 5 bases and J by 3 bases, with 10 bases between the two germline ends. CDR3 DNA: TGTGCCAGCAGTGCAAATAGGGACACTGAAGCTTTCTTT. Amino acids: CASSANRDTEAFF.

V gene TRBV5-1 combines with J gene TRBJ1-6; maybe TRBD1 (5 bases). Trimming took off 8 bases at V and 5 bases at J, with 11 bases between the two ends. The germline V gene has CDR1 SGHRS and CDR2 YFSETQ. CDR3 length equals 13 residues. The CDR3 DNA follows: TGCGCCAGTACCGGGACGGATAATTCACCCCTCCACTTT. Its translation: CASTGTDNSPLHF.

The CDR3 nucleotides are TGTGCCAGCATCAACAGGGGAAACACCATATATTTT. It yields the protein CASINRGNTIYF. This chain connects TRBV6-5 to TRBJ1-3, with D possibly matching TRBD1 (5 bases). CDR3 size: 12 residues. V lost 7 bases, J lost 4 bases, and 8 bases lay in between. The germline CDR1 and CDR2 sequences are MNHEY and SVGAGI.

This clonotype was detected only a few times. The rearrangement links TRBV25-1 to TRBJ1-2; 7 bases match TRBD1. Germline trimming cut 4 bases from V and 2 bases from J; bases unmatched to any gene: 10. The CDR3 is made up of 16 amino acids. Germline V gives CDR1 MGHDK, CDR2 SYGVNS. CDR3 coding DNA: TGTGCCAGCAGTGCGCAAAGGACAGGCCGGAACTATGGCTACACCTTC. Its protein product is CASSAQRTGRNYGYTF.

The chain couples TRBV28 to TRBJ1-5; 7 nucleotides agree with TRBD1. From germline, CDR1 is MDHEN and CDR2 SYDVKM. The junction had 4 bases not matched to a gene; V was cut back by 6 bases and J by 2 bases. CDR3 length: 14 residues. The CDR3 spells CASRSGQRNQPQHF. The CDR3 bases are TGTGCCAGCAGATCGGGACAGCGCAATCAGCCCCAGCATTTT.